The entry below describes one TCR beta chain. The source of the sample is a study of blood T cell repertoires in COVID-19. Study-wide background: Spain, Italy and the United States supplied samples that represented acute and convalescent COVID-19. T cells, B-cell-depleted T cells, or PBMCs supplied cDNA or gDNA.

Original processing methods: How many nucleated cells were present was estimated from reference gene primer amplification. Using immunoSEQ multiplex PCR, the repertoire was profiled, and TCRdb retains in-frame clones only, with some absent. D and trimming come from the DNA, and the V and J calls and clone size come from that table. In the table there are 95,000 to 110,000 clones, about 90% of which are singletons. The sequenced sample was peripheral blood. The TCR sequence derives from a human donor in a cohort sampled during active COVID-19.

CDR3 residues: CATSEPTSGSPNTGELFF. The CDR3 region has the DNA TGTGCCACCAGTGAACCGACTAGCGGGAGCCCTAACACCGGGGAGCTGTTTTTT. The genes are TRBV24-1 and TRBJ2-2; 12 positions agree with TRBD2. Germline CDR1 and CDR2: KGHDR and SFDVKD. V lost 4 bases to trimming and J lost 2 bases; unmatched junction nucleotides: 7. This CDR3 is built from 18 residues.